What follows describes a single T cell receptor beta chain. A junction end diverges from the germline sequence, so it may reflect a read error. The same CDR3 arises from other DNA sequences in this sample as well. This CDR3 region has 14 residues. The germline CDR1 and CDR2 sequences are SGHRS and YFSETQ. This sample is part of a study of PD-L1 blockade in urothelial cancer. The table came from immunoSEQ multiplex PCR; TCRdb's copy has only in-frame clones and leaves some out. The sample contains about 28,000 clones, 80% to 85% of which appear only once. The chain uses TRBV5-1 and TRBJ1-1, with a possible D match to TRBD1 (5 bases). The specimen was PBMCs, collected around atezolizumab (anti-PD-L1) treatment. The source of this sequence is a man aged 45-65 years with urothelial cancer. CDR3 nucleotide sequence: TGCGCCAGCAGCTTTGGGGGGATGAATACTGAAGCTTTCTTT. Encoded protein: CASSFGGMNTEAFF. Full variable domain (missing parts from reference TRBV5-1 and TRBJ1-1): KAGVTQTPRYLIKTRGQQVTLSCSPISGHRSVSWYQQTPGQGLQFLFEYFSETQRNKGNFPGRFSGRQFSNSRSEMNVSTLELGDSALYLCASSFGGMNTEAFFGQGTRLTVV.